These 27 T cell receptor beta chains came from one sample sequenced in a study of control samples from healthy donors and cancer patients. Sequencing used immunoSEQ multiplex PCR; TCRdb keeps in-frame clones, though not all of them. Found here are over 150,000 clones, about 95% of them singletons; the top ten hold around 15%. The material sequenced was PBMCs. The receptors stem from a man in his sixties with colorectal cancer.

The gene calls are TRBV19 and TRBJ2-7; D is unresolved. This CDR3 has 13 residues. V lost 1 base, J lost 3 bases, and 7 bases lay in between. Per germline, CDR1 LNHDA and CDR2 SQIVND (reference sequence). This CDR3 reads CASSIGADYEQYF. Here the CDR3 DNA reads TGTGCCAGTAGTATAGGGGCAGACTACGAGCAGTACTTC.

The gene calls are TRBV25-1 and TRBJ2-5; D is ambiguous. V lost 5 bases and J lost 2, with 9 bases in between. CDR3 length: 13 amino acids. The V gene's germline CDR1 is MGHDK and CDR2 SYGVNS. The CDR3 nucleotides read TGTGCCAGCAGTCAAGACACTCAAGAGACCCAGTACTTC. Its translation: CASSQDTQETQYF.

This sequence joins TRBV28 and TRBJ1-6; no clear D. V was cut by 4 bases and J by 10 bases, with 11 bases left in between. The length of the CDR3 is 13 residues. CDR1 and CDR2 (germline): MDHEN, SYDVKM. CDR3 bases: TGTGCCAGCAGTTCGCACGCGGAGTCACCCCTCCACTTT. Its translation: CASSSHAESPLHF.

This rearrangement joins TRBV3-1 (or the pseudogene TRBV3-2) to TRBJ1-1; possibly TRBD1 for D (6 bases). This CDR3 has 13 amino acids. Trimming left V 3 bases short and J 5 bases short, with 10 bases between. Germline CDR1 reads LGHDT; CDR2 reads YNNKEL (reference sequence). CDR3 DNA sequence: TGTGCCAGCAGCCAGCAGAGGGGGACTGAAGCTTTCTTT. Amino acids: CASSQQRGTEAFF.

This clone was counted between two and nine times. This rearrangement joins TRBV30 to TRBJ1-2; a weak D match, TRBD1 (5 bases). CDR3 length: 14 residues. Germline V gene sequence: CDR1 GTSNPN, CDR2 SVGIG (reference sequence). V dropped 8 bases and J dropped 0 bases, with 16 bases sitting between them. The CDR3 region has the DNA TGTGCCGCCCTCGGGGGGGAAGCTAACTATGGCTACACCTTC. It is translated as CAALGGEANYGYTF. The full variable domain, its missing parts supplied by reference TRBV30 and TRBJ1-2, is SQTIHQWPATLVQPVGSPLSLECTVEGTSNPNLYWYRQAAGRGLQLLFYSVGIGQISSEVPQNLSASRPQDRQFILSSKKLLLSDSGFYLCAALGGEANYGYTFGSGTRLTVV.

V is TRBV7-5 and J is TRBJ2-7; no check of the table's D call, TRBD1, against the DNA was made. TRBV7-5 is a pseudogene locus. The length of the CDR3 is 15 residues. CDR3 amino acids: CARSLGTAFSYEQYF. CDR3 DNA: TGTGCCAGAAGCTTAGGGACAGCCTTCTCCTACGAGCAGTACTTC.

CDR3 in amino acids: CASKRGTISGNTIYF. The CDR3 region has the DNA TGTGCCAGTAAAAGAGGCACTATCTCTGGAAACACCATATATTTT. This sequence joins TRBV7-2 and TRBJ1-3; D is unresolved. Deletions cut 9 bases from V and 0 bases from J, with 15 bases between. There are 15 residues in the CDR3. The germline V gene encodes CDR1 SGHTA and CDR2 FQGNSA.

In DNA, the CDR3 is TGCAGTGCTAGATCCCCCAATGGCTACACCTTC. As protein: CSARSPNGYTF. This chain connects TRBV20-1 to TRBJ1-2; D is ambiguous. Germline loops: CDR1 DFQATT, CDR2 SNEGSKA (reference sequence). The CDR3 has 11 residues. V was shortened by 2 bases and J by 6 bases, with 7 bases between the two germline ends.

The table lists this clone with a count of one. This chain connects TRBV6-5 to TRBJ1-2, with no clear D. Germline values: CDR1 MNHEY, CDR2 SVGAGI. Trimming took 7 bases from V and 2 from J, leaving 14 bases between them. The CDR3 sequence is 14 residues long. The CDR3 loop is CASNLQRGNYGYTF. The CDR3 DNA reads TGTGCCAGCAACCTACAGAGAGGAAACTATGGCTACACCTTC.

This clone was recorded only once. V usage is TRBV7-9 and J usage is TRBJ2-1; tentative D call: TRBD2 (6 bases). The CDR3 extends over 15 amino acids. Germline lookup yields CDR1 SEHNR and CDR2 FQNEAQ (reference sequence). V was pared by 4 bases and J by 6 bases, with 16 bases between. CDR3 DNA sequence: TGTGCCAGCAGCTCCCGCGGGGATAGTAGCAATGAGCAGTTCTTC. Amino acids: CASSSRGDSSNEQFF. Combining the CDR3 with reference TRBV7-9 and TRBJ2-1 gives the whole variable domain DTGVSQNPRHKITKRGQNVTFRCDPISEHNRLYWYRQTLGQGPEFLTYFQNEAQLEKSRLLSDRFSAERPKGSFSTLEIQRTEQGDSAMYLCASSSRGDSSNEQFFGPGTRLTVL.

The chain carries TRBV27 and TRBJ1-6; D remains ambiguous. Germline loops: CDR1 MNHEY, CDR2 SMNVEV (reference sequence). The CDR3 length is 14 residues. The ends were cut back, 8 bases at V and 4 bases at J, with 12 bases in the middle. The CDR3 here is CASSRSGYNSPLHF. In nucleotides, the CDR3 is TGTGCCAGCTCGAGGTCGGGGTATAATTCACCCCTCCACTTT.

The chain couples TRBV7-2 to TRBJ2-3, with 8 bases identical to TRBD2. The length of the CDR3 is 13 residues. Trimming took 4 bases from V and 10 from J; bases not matched to a gene: 7. From germline, CDR1 is SGHTA and CDR2 FQGNSA. CDR3 loop: CASSWDTSGPQYF. In DNA, the CDR3 is TGTGCCAGCAGCTGGGATACTAGCGGTCCGCAGTATTTT.

This clone was found once. The chain uses TRBV4-1 and TRBJ2-5; 9 positions match TRBD1. Germline V gene lookup returns CDR1 MGHRA and CDR2 YSYEKL. The CDR3 has 14 residues. V trimming: 5 bases; J trimming: 5 bases; junction bases outside the gene matches: 6. In nucleotides, the CDR3 is TGCGCCAGCAGCTCCCGGACAGGGGACGAGACCCAGTACTTC. Translating it yields CASSSRTGDETQYF.

The rearrangement uses TRBV5-8 and TRBJ2-3; weak D call: TRBD1 (6 bases). The CDR3 length is 14 residues. V gave up 4 bases and J gave up 0 bases, with 9 bases separating them. The germline CDR1 and CDR2 sequences are SGHTS and YDEGEE. In nucleotides, the CDR3 is TGTGCCAGCAGCCCAGGACAGAGCACAGATACGCAGTATTTT. The encoded protein is CASSPGQSTDTQYF. The full variable domain, with the rest looked up from reference TRBV5-8 and TRBJ2-3, is EAGVTQSPTHLIKTRGQQATLRCSPISGHTSVYWYQQALGLGLQFLLWYDEGEERNRGNFPPRFSGRQFPNYSSELNVNALELEDSALYLCASSPGQSTDTQYFGPGTRLTVL.

CDR3 sequence reads: CASTPTGPWAGELFF. CDR3 nucleotides: TGTGCCAGCACCCCCACAGGGCCCTGGGCCGGGGAGCTGTTTTTT. This chain uses TRBV6-5 with TRBJ2-2, with D tentatively TRBD1 (6 bases). The CDR3 contains 15 residues. V lost 7 bases and J 6 bases, leaving 18 bases between the germline ends. In germline, CDR1 is MNHEY, CDR2 SVGAGI.

This clone has a single count. V usage is TRBV12-3 or TRBV12-4 and J usage is TRBJ2-7, with 8 bases aligning to TRBD1. The CDR3 spans 13 residues. After removal of 7 bases from V and 0 bases from J, the junction contained 2 bases not matched to a gene. DNA of the CDR3: TGTGCCAGCACCGGACAGGGCTCCTACGAGCAGTACTTC. This translates into CASTGQGSYEQYF.

V is TRBV9 and J is TRBJ1-2, with D perhaps TRBD1 (5 bases). The CDR3 totals 18 residues. Trimming cost V 0 bases and J 6 bases, with 24 bases left between them. Germline V gene lookup returns CDR1 SGDLS and CDR2 YYNGEE. CDR3 loop: CASSVAKGTAGDRNGYTF. CDR3 DNA: TGTGCCAGCAGCGTAGCGAAGGGGACGGCCGGGGACCGTAATGGCTACACCTTC. Together with reference TRBV9 and TRBJ1-2, the CDR3 gives the full variable domain: DSGVTQTPKHLITATGQRVTLRCSPRSGDLSVYWYQQSLDQGLQFLIQYYNGEERAKGNILERFSAQQFPDLHSELNLSSLELGDSALYFCASSVAKGTAGDRNGYTFGSGTRLTVV.

This clone has more than one count but fewer than ten. The chain has TRBV6-2 or TRBV6-3 and TRBJ2-3; 7 bases align to TRBD2. Germline V gives CDR1 MNHEY, CDR2 SVGEGT. This CDR3 has 16 amino acids. The V gene end was trimmed by 2 bases and the J gene end by 1 base; junction bases not matched to a gene: 6. CDR3 bases: TGTGCCAGCAGTTACCCGGACCGGGGGGGCACAGATACGCAGTATTTT. It codes for CASSYPDRGGTDTQYF.

This chain joins TRBV7-2 and TRBJ2-5; possible D gene TRBD2, 5 bases. This CDR3 spans 13 amino acids. CDR1 is SGHTA and CDR2 is FQGNSA in the germline V gene. Between the trimmed V and J ends, which lost 3 bases and 3 bases, there was a span of 8 bases. The CDR3 protein is CASSFTGKETQYF. The CDR3 nucleotides are TGTGCCAGCAGCTTTACGGGGAAAGAGACCCAGTACTTC.

J is TRBJ2-3 and V is TRBV6-5, with D unclear. The CDR3 has 14 amino acids. V shed 1 base and J shed 1 base, with 6 bases lying between them. Germline CDR1 reads MNHEY; CDR2 reads SVGAGI. The chain's CDR3 is CASSYYQGTDTQYF. The CDR3, as DNA: TGTGCCAGCAGTTACTATCAGGGCACAGATACGCAGTATTTT.

The chain recombines TRBV18 with TRBJ2-5; D call uncertain. The CDR3 spans 12 residues. V was trimmed by 6 bases and J by 3 bases, leaving 8 bases between them. The germline V gene has CDR1 KGHSH and CDR2 LQKENI. CDR3 residues: CASSPFEETQYF. Here the CDR3 DNA reads TGTGCCAGCTCCCCATTCGAAGAGACCCAGTACTTC.

The genes are TRBV30 and TRBJ1-1; D is uncertain. CDR1 GTSNPN and CDR2 SVGIG come from the germline V gene (reference sequence). This CDR3 region has 15 residues. V was pared by 0 bases and J by 2 bases, with 13 bases between. The CDR3 bases are TGTGCCTGGAGTGTTTACCGATTGATTAACACTGAAGCTTTCTTT. Translated, it gives CAWSVYRLINTEAFF.

The chain employs TRBV6-5 and TRBJ1-4; D remains unclear. V was cut by 8 bases and J by 6 bases, with 7 bases left in between. The V gene's germline CDR1 is MNHEY and CDR2 SVGAGI. The CDR3 sequence is 11 residues long. CDR3 in DNA: TGTGCCAGCGTTCTAGATGAAAAACTGTTTTTT. As protein: CASVLDEKLFF.

This clone was recorded once. The chain uses TRBV5-1 and TRBJ2-1; TRBD2 matches at 8 bases. The germline V gene has CDR1 SGHRS and CDR2 YFSETQ. There are 15 residues in the CDR3. The V segment lost 0 bases and the J segment 4 bases; nucleotides outside the gene matches: 3. CDR3 protein: CASSLESGGYNEQFF. CDR3 DNA sequence: TGCGCCAGCAGCTTGGAGAGCGGGGGATACAATGAGCAGTTCTTC. Combining the CDR3 with reference TRBV5-1 and TRBJ2-1 gives the whole variable domain KAGVTQTPRYLIKTRGQQVTLSCSPISGHRSVSWYQQTPGQGLQFLFEYFSETQRNKGNFPGRFSGRQFSNSRSEMNVSTLELGDSALYLCASSLESGGYNEQFFGPGTRLTVL.

J is TRBJ2-7 and V is TRBV2, with 9 bases lining up with TRBD2. The CDR3 is 15 amino acids. In germline, CDR1 is SNHLY, CDR2 FYNNEI. V trimming: 7 bases; J trimming: 1 base; junction bases outside the gene matches: 8. This CDR3 is CASISGTSRSYEQYF. Written as DNA, the CDR3 is TGTGCCAGCATTTCCGGGACTAGCCGTTCCTACGAGCAGTACTTC.

The J gene is TRBJ1-1, the V gene TRBV6-1; D is unresolved. The length of the CDR3 is 11 residues. Trimming pared 1 base from V and 7 bases from J, leaving 4 bases between. Germline V gene lookup returns CDR1 MNHNS and CDR2 SASEGT. The CDR3 sequence: CASSEVVEAFF. The CDR3 nucleotides are TGTGCCAGCAGTGAAGTGGTTGAAGCTTTCTTT.

The V gene is TRBV19, the J gene TRBJ1-1, with 10 bases identical to TRBD1. The germline gives CDR1 LNHDA, CDR2 SQIVND (reference sequence). The junction had 20 bases not matched to a gene; V was cut back by 6 bases and J by 7 bases. The CDR3 is 18 amino acids. CDR3 nucleotides: TGTGCCAGTAGCACTATACTCCGACAGGGGGCGGGTGGATTTGAAGCTTTCTTT. Translation: CASSTILRQGAGGFEAFF.